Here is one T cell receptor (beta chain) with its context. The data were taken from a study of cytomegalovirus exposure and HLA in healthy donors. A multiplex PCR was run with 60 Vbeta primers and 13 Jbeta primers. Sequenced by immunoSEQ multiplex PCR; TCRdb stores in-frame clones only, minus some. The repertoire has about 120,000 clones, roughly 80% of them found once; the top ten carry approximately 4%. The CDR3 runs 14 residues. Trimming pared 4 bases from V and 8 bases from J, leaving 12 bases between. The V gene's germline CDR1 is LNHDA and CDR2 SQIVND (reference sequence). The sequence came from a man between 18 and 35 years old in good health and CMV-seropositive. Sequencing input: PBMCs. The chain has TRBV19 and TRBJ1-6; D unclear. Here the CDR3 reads CASSSRGFDSPLHF. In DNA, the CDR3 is TGTGCCAGTAGTAGTCGAGGGTTTGATTCACCCCTCCACTTT.